The 29 T cell receptor beta chains presented below share a single source sample, sequenced in a study of CD8 T cells in Susac syndrome. Random hexamers were used to reverse transcribe the RNA input (roughly 0.5 to 1 ug). Each CDR3 protein is one row after TCRdb ran MiXCR on the immunoSEQ multiplex PCR reads. The repertoire holds some 200,000 distinct CDR3 sequences, with approximately 95% as singletons. Source material: CD8+ T cells from PBMCs. These receptors all come from a human donor with Susac syndrome.

The V call is TRBV3-1, the J call TRBJ2-5; D gene uncertain. The CDR3 contains 12 residues. Trimming removed 1 base from V and 3 bases from J, with 3 bases in between. Germline V gives CDR1 LGHDT, CDR2 YNNKEL (reference sequence). The CDR3 loop reads CASSQVKETQYF. CDR3 in DNA: TGTGCCAGCAGCCAAGTTAAAGAGACCCAGTACTTC.

V usage is TRBV24-1 and J usage is TRBJ2-1; 9 bases agree with TRBD2. The CDR3 length is 15 residues. V trimming: 4 bases; J trimming: 10 bases; junction bases outside the gene matches: 10. Germline lookup yields CDR1 KGHDR and CDR2 SFDVKD. CDR3 residues: CATSEDSGSEGEQFF. The CDR3 nucleotides read TGTGCCACCAGTGAAGATAGCGGGAGCGAAGGAGAGCAGTTCTTC.

The chain couples TRBV4-2 to TRBJ2-1; 10 bases are a match to TRBD2. CDR1 and CDR2 (germline): LGHNA, YNFKEQ. This CDR3 comprises 15 residues. The J segment lost 6 bases and the V segment lost 4 bases, leaving 6 bases of the junction unmatched. The CDR3 here is CASSLSGTSANEQFF. The CDR3, as DNA: TGTGCCAGCAGCCTCTCCGGGACTAGCGCCAATGAGCAGTTCTTC.

The chain uses TRBV5-6 and TRBJ2-7; a weak D match, TRBD2 (6 bases). V lost 0 bases, J lost 2 bases, and 12 bases lay in between. The CDR3 contains 15 residues. Germline CDR1 is SGHDT and CDR2 is YYEEEE. The DNA of the CDR3 is TGTGCCAGCAGCTTGGTGTCAGGGAGGCCCTACGAGCAGTACTTC. Its translation is CASSLVSGRPYEQYF.

The chain has TRBV15 and TRBJ1-2; tentative D call: TRBD1 (5 bases). Germline V gene data show CDR1 as LNHNV and CDR2 as YYDKDF (reference sequence). Trimming shortened V by 1 base and J by 5 bases, and 11 bases separated the two germline ends. This CDR3 is 14 amino acids long. The CDR3 DNA reads as TGTGCCACCAGCAGAGCAAGACAGATTTATGGCTACACCTTC. This gives the protein CATSRARQIYGYTF.

This chain uses TRBV6-2 or TRBV6-3 with TRBJ1-5; tentatively, D is TRBD1 (5 bases). The CDR3 contains 15 residues. Trimming left V 7 bases short and J 1 base short, with 14 bases between. Looked up from germline, CDR1 is MNHEY and CDR2 is SVGEGT. The CDR3 DNA sequence: TGTGCCAGCAACGGGGCACGCGGCAGCAATCAGCCCCAGCATTTT. It specifies CASNGARGSNQPQHF.

This chain uses TRBV27 with TRBJ2-7, with D possibly matching TRBD1 (6 bases). Germline V gene lookup returns CDR1 MNHEY and CDR2 SMNVEV (reference sequence). The CDR3 length is 16 residues. Trimming removed 9 bases from V and 3 bases from J, with 24 bases in between. The CDR3 protein is CASTLTGTKGFYEQYF. In DNA, the CDR3 is TGTGCCAGTACGCTAACCGGGACAAAGGGATTCTACGAGCAGTACTTC.

This clonotype was picked up one time. The chain combines TRBV9 with TRBJ2-7; TRBD2 matches at 7 bases. Germline V gene data show CDR1 as SGDLS and CDR2 as YYNGEE. V was pared by 2 bases and J by 4 bases, with 9 bases of the junction left unmatched. The CDR3 has 15 amino acids. The CDR3 DNA follows: TGTGCCAGCAGCGTCGCAGCGGGGTCACATTACGAGCAGTACTTC. Protein: CASSVAAGSHYEQYF.

This chain links TRBV9 with TRBJ2-6; D may be TRBD2 (5 bases). With 3 bases removed from V and 0 bases from J, the gap between germline ends came to 7 bases. The CDR3 covers 15 residues. Per the germline V gene, CDR1 is SGDLS and CDR2 is YYNGEE. CDR3 protein: CASSAGNSGANVLTF. The CDR3 nucleotides are TGTGCCAGCAGCGCCGGGAACTCTGGGGCCAACGTCCTGACTTTC.

The V gene is TRBV20-1, the J gene TRBJ2-3, with TRBD2 matching 14 bases. The V and J ends lost 5 bases and 1 base, in that order; junction bases with no gene match: 5. Germline CDR1 is DFQATT and CDR2 is SNEGSKA (reference sequence). The CDR3 totals 16 residues. Here the CDR3 DNA reads TGCAGTGCTGCCCCGGGACTAGCGGGAGGCACAGATACGCAGTATTTT. It codes for CSAAPGLAGGTDTQYF.

The chain is built from TRBV28 and TRBJ2-7; D gene unclear. The germline V and J ends were trimmed by 5 bases and 6 bases, with 8 bases remaining between them. CDR3 length equals 11 residues. The germline CDR1 and CDR2 sequences are MDHEN and SYDVKM. In DNA, the CDR3 is TGTGCCAGCAGTGTAGCATCCGAGCAGTACTTC. Its protein product is CASSVASEQYF.

The chain employs TRBV7-3 and TRBJ2-2, with unresolved D. Trimming took 1 base from V and 1 from J, leaving 10 bases between them. Germline V gene lookup returns CDR1 SGHTA and CDR2 FQGTGA. This CDR3 contains 16 residues. CDR3 amino acids: CASSLNGGLNTGELFF. The CDR3 bases are TGTGCCAGCAGCTTAAATGGCGGTTTGAACACCGGGGAGCTGTTTTTT.

The chain combines TRBV5-4 with TRBJ2-7; 7 nucleotides align to TRBD2. The CDR3 spans 14 residues. Germline-derived CDR1 and CDR2 are SGHNT and YYREEE (reference sequence). Germline trimming cut 0 bases from V and 5 bases from J; bases unmatched to any gene: 5. The CDR3, as DNA: TGTGCCAGCAGCTTGGGCGGGAGTTACAACGAGCAGTACTTC. It yields the protein CASSLGGSYNEQYF.

This sequence joins TRBV12-3 or TRBV12-4 and TRBJ2-2; TRBD2 matches 14 bases. The V gene end was trimmed by 6 bases and the J gene end by 7 bases; junction bases not matched to a gene: 4. The CDR3 runs 15 residues. The DNA of the CDR3 is TGTGCCAGCAGGGGACTAGCGGGAGTTCACGGGGAGCTGTTTTTT. Protein sequence: CASRGLAGVHGELFF.

V and J are TRBV6-1 and TRBJ2-7, with 8 bases lining up with TRBD2. The V and J ends lost 1 base and 1 base, in that order; junction bases with no gene match: 3. In germline, CDR1 is MNHNS, CDR2 SASEGT. The CDR3 loop spans 15 amino acids. CDR3 DNA: TGTGCCAGCAGTGAAGGGAGCGGGGGATCCTACGAGCAGTACTTC. This gives the protein CASSEGSGGSYEQYF.

The chain couples TRBV12-3 or TRBV12-4 to TRBJ2-5; a possible D gene is TRBD1 (6 bases). V lost 5 bases and J 6 bases, leaving 13 bases between the germline ends. CDR3 length equals 13 residues. The CDR3 bases are TGTGCCAGCAGTCCTGGACAGATGAAGACCCAGTACTTC. Translation: CASSPGQMKTQYF.

The V gene is TRBV2, the J gene TRBJ2-2; possible D gene TRBD1, 5 bases. CDR3 length equals 15 residues. Trimming stripped 1 base from V and 8 bases from J, with 14 bases between. Germline V gene sequence: CDR1 SNHLY, CDR2 FYNNEI. CDR3 region: CASSEEQAYVGELFF. As DNA, the CDR3 is TGTGCCAGCAGTGAAGAACAGGCGTACGTGGGGGAGCTGTTTTTT.

This chain uses TRBV14 with TRBJ1-5, with D possibly matching TRBD1 (6 bases). This CDR3 spans 14 amino acids. Germline V gives CDR1 SGHDN, CDR2 FVKESK. Trimming cost V 1 base and J 7 bases, with 11 bases left between them. In DNA form, the CDR3 reads TGTGCCAGCAGCCAAGCAGGGGTAGGACAGCCCCAGCATTTT. Residues: CASSQAGVGQPQHF.

This sequence joins TRBV4-1 and TRBJ2-5, with 9 bases that match TRBD2. Germline V gene lookup returns CDR1 MGHRA and CDR2 YSYEKL. The CDR3 contains 16 residues. Losses at the gene ends were 4 bases for V and 3 bases for J; bases not matched to a gene: 9. The CDR3: CASSLLAGVRKETQYF. The DNA of the CDR3 is TGCGCCAGCAGCCTATTAGCGGGGGTGCGCAAAGAGACCCAGTACTTC.

CDR3 DNA sequence: TGTGCCAGCAGCCCGGGCCCATGGTACGAGCAGTACTTC. It is translated as CASSPGPWYEQYF. The chain couples TRBV27 to TRBJ2-7; D unresolved. Trimming pared 6 bases from V and 4 bases from J, leaving 13 bases between. CDR1 is MNHEY and CDR2 is SMNVEV in the germline V gene (reference sequence). This CDR3 comprises 13 residues.

The gene calls are TRBV4-1 and TRBJ1-2, with D possibly being TRBD1 (5 bases). The length of the CDR3 is 14 residues. The ends were cut back, 5 bases at V and 2 bases at J, with 12 bases in the middle. The germline CDR1 and CDR2 sequences are MGHRA and YSYEKL. The CDR3 loop reads CASSIPGGNYGYTF. In nucleotides, the CDR3 is TGCGCCAGCAGCATACCCGGGGGAAACTATGGCTACACCTTC.

The V gene is TRBV4-1, the J gene TRBJ1-1; D is uncertain. The CDR3 consists of 15 residues. Germline CDR1 is MGHRA and CDR2 is YSYEKL. Trimming took 5 bases from V and 0 from J, leaving 13 bases between them. The CDR3 DNA sequence: TGCGCCAGCAGCACTCTCACAGACATGAACACTGAAGCTTTCTTT. This encodes CASSTLTDMNTEAFF.

The chain combines TRBV28 with TRBJ1-4; 8 bases map to TRBD1. The CDR3 consists of 15 residues. Germline V gene lookup returns CDR1 MDHEN and CDR2 SYDVKM. The V and J ends lost 2 bases and 8 bases, in that order; junction bases with no gene match: 7. CDR3 loop: CASSLQGALGEKLFF. DNA of the CDR3: TGTGCCAGCAGTTTACAGGGGGCGCTCGGGGAAAAACTGTTTTTT.

This clonotype was observed a few times. This sequence joins TRBV29-1 and TRBJ2-1; D is unresolved. Trimming removed 0 bases from V and 8 bases from J, with 5 bases in between. The germline V gene encodes CDR1 SQVTM and CDR2 ANQGSEA. CDR3 size: 11 residues. CDR3 amino acids: CSVEDSYEQFF. The CDR3 coding sequence is TGCAGCGTTGAAGATTCCTATGAGCAGTTCTTC.

The V gene is TRBV20-1, the J gene TRBJ2-7, with D possibly TRBD2 on 5 matching bases. Trimming pared 0 bases from V and 4 bases from J, leaving 19 bases between. This CDR3 region has 16 residues. CDR1 is DFQATT and CDR2 is SNEGSKA in the germline V gene (reference sequence). For the CDR3, the DNA is TGCAGTGCTAGAGATTCGGAAGCGGATCGCAGATACGAGCAGTACTTC. Encoded protein: CSARDSEADRRYEQYF.

The chain carries TRBV4-1 and TRBJ1-2, with 10 positions matching TRBD1. Germline V gene data show CDR1 as MGHRA and CDR2 as YSYEKL. The CDR3 loop spans 16 amino acids. J was trimmed by 7 bases and V by 1 base; bases with no gene match: 9. The CDR3 DNA sequence: TGCGCCAGCAGCCAAGCTGAGGACAGGGGGACCGGTGGCTACACCTTC. This translates into CASSQAEDRGTGGYTF.

This clonotype was seen just once. This rearrangement joins TRBV7-3 to TRBJ1-4; D not resolved. This CDR3 spans 15 amino acids. Per the germline V gene, CDR1 is SGHTA and CDR2 is FQGTGA. V was shortened by 1 base and J by 3 bases, with 9 bases between the two germline ends. CDR3 bases: TGTGCCAGCAGCTTAAGGGCCGCGCCTAATGAAAAACTGTTTTTT. Translating gives CASSLRAAPNEKLFF.

V and J are TRBV9 and TRBJ1-5; weak D call: TRBD1 (5 bases). Between the trimmed V and J ends, which lost 2 bases and 4 bases, there was a span of 10 bases. The CDR3 covers 14 residues. CDR1 is SGDLS, CDR2 YYNGEE, per germline. Here the CDR3 DNA reads TGTGCCAGCAGCGTGGGGGGACCGAATCAGCCCCAGCATTTT. This codes for CASSVGGPNQPQHF.

V gene TRBV11-2 combines with J gene TRBJ2-7; 7 bases agree with TRBD1. Germline lookup yields CDR1 SGHAT and CDR2 FQNNGV. V shed 4 bases, J shed 0 bases, and the junction held 12 bases outside the gene matches. The CDR3 runs 17 residues. CDR3 sequence: CASSSAGTAKYSYEQYF. CDR3 sequence (DNA): TGTGCCAGCAGCTCGGCCGGGACAGCCAAATACTCCTACGAGCAGTACTTC.